This T cell receptor (beta chain) was captured by sequencing in a study of shared clonotypes between healthy human individuals. This CDR3 region has 18 residues. The germline CDR1 and CDR2 sequences are SGDLS and YYNGEE. V dropped 2 bases and J dropped 2; count of bases not matched to a gene: 15. The study enrolled healthy HIV-negative adults without recent acute infections or vaccinations as donors. The table came from immunoSEQ multiplex PCR; TCRdb's copy has only in-frame clones and leaves some out. This repertoire shows approximately 2.5 million clones, roughly nine tenths found once; its top ten account for over 0.12%.

Sequences were obtained from naive CD4+ T cells sorted from blood. The subset: CD45RA+ positively selected. The V call is TRBV9, the J call TRBJ2-5, with 7 bases matching TRBD1. This sequence originates from a man younger than 35 in good health. CDR3: CASSVGDRRKWRQETQYF. The CDR3 DNA reads as TGTGCCAGCAGCGTCGGGGACAGACGAAAATGGCGGCAAGAGACCCAGTACTTC.